This T cell receptor (beta chain) emerged from a study of T cells in Graves' hyperthyroidism and ophthalmopathy (dated by TCRdb to about 2019). At the level of the whole study: Peripheral blood was collected at initial diagnosis, before any treatment. To identify TCR V-J signatures that set the groups apart, the researchers used a discovery cohort of 90 to 100 patients, made up of under 45 with Graves' ophthalmopathy and around 58 with stable Graves' hyperthyroidism. Whether ophthalmopathy could be predicted prospectively was tested in an independent validation cohort made up of under 20 hyperthyroidism patients plus 17 patients who later progressed to ophthalmopathy. The approximately 100 discovery patients were randomly split 7:3 into training and test sets. In addition, the study compared T-cell repertoires in thyroid tissue and in blood from several Graves' hyperthyroidism patients. After sampling, hyperthyroidism patients received methimazole starting at 30 mg daily, and ophthalmopathy patients received high-dose intravenous methylprednisolone. The paper describes TCR Vbeta CDR3 sequencing of fewer than 150 peripheral blood samples, made up of about 40 ophthalmopathy patients, approximately 76 hyperthyroidism patients and roughly 17 progressor patients.

Points on this clonotype: The specificity of this receptor is unknown. Per-base qualities were not stored, and no clone one base away is much larger.

Ophthalmopathy patients had moderately to severely active disease, Clinical Activity Score of at least 3, NOSPECS grade of at least 4, and duration under 3 months. Any patient with an uncontrolled infection, another autoimmune disease, pregnancy or lactation was excluded. Diagnoses relied on clinical symptoms, serum thyroxine and TRAb, thyroid ultrasound and orbital computed tomography. PBMCs were separated from over 9 ml of fresh peripheral blood using Ficoll-Paque density gradient centrifugation. Total RNA was extracted with Trizol reagent, and quality was checked on an Agilent 2100 Bioanalyzer. General findings and caveats noted by the study authors: Ophthalmopathy was separated from stable hyperthyroidism by a 13 V-J signature model, with about 86% sensitivity and approximately 81% specificity obtained in cross-validation and 80%/75% obtained in testing. During validation, the model predicted progression to ophthalmopathy a median of around 7 months ahead of onset, with around 71% sensitivity and 72.22% specificity. Sample size was not statistically predetermined, and investigators were not blinded to group allocation. Most expanded thyroid clonotypes (frequency above 0.001) were also detected in blood, suggesting blood repertoires may reflect thyroid immune responses.

Amplification of TCR beta CDR3 regions was carried out from RNA transcripts. The first round of RT-PCR for the TCR CDR3 was performed with the HTBI primer set and the Qiagen OneStep RT-PCR kit. Libraries were constructed in a second round of multiplex PCR, after which size selection and purification were performed. The libraries were sequenced on an Illumina HiSeq2000 using paired-end 100 bp reads. Concerning the study's data processing: SOAPnuke was used to process the raw data, throwing out any read that contained adapters or uncalled bases, had a mean Phred below 15, or lacked an exact constant-primer or identifier match. COPE v1.2.5 was used to merge the high-quality paired reads, and each unique nucleotide sequence was defined as a clonotype. MiTCR v1.1 was used to align clonotypes to the IMGT TRBV, TRBD and TRBJ reference segments. Analysis was restricted to V-J combinations with a frequency above 0.0001, which covered 99% to 99.2% of repertoires. A TCS score was defined as the ratio of F50 (clonal expansion) to E x V (chaos), with BLOSUM62-based TCRdist applied between CDR3 peptides within each V-J. Welch's t-statistics and random forest reduced roughly 540 V-J features to 10 to 15, which were used in a naive Bayes classifier (R e1071). The public reads were reprocessed in TCRdb via fastp at Q25 and MiXCR, keeping in-frame beta chains. All rows with the same CDR3 protein become a single entry with the most common DNA and genes. TCRdb's processing, not the study's, gives the V and J calls here. Across this sample there are a few hundred thousand distinct CDR3 sequences, with roughly 15% seen only once. The ten largest clones add up to around a fifth of the sample.

From the cysteine through the phenylalanine, the CDR3 covers 12 amino acids. Only the CDR3 DNA is retained, 36 bases long and in frame from the first base. Trimming removed 6 bases from V and 4 bases from J, leaving 7 bases between the germline ends. The CDR1 and CDR2 encoded by the germline V gene are SGHVS and FQNEAQ. This clonotype originated in a woman between 25 and 40 years old with Graves' ophthalmopathy. The chain uses TRBV7-8 and TRBJ1-3; no D segment can be confidently identified. The sample taken for sequencing was blood. Read as DNA, the sequence is TGTGCCAGCAGACATCAAGGAAACACCATATATTTT. Translated, it gives CASRHQGNTIYF.